Below, 4 T cell receptor beta chains from the same sample are listed, as sequenced in a study of tumor-infiltrating lymphocytes in localized non-small cell lung cancer. Method: immunoSEQ multiplex PCR; TCRdb's copy keeps in-frame clones and lacks some. Here the sample spans over 9,500 clones, over 65% being singletons. Sequencing used lung tumor tissue. The receptors originated from a human donor with non-small cell lung cancer.

The rearrangement joins TRBV30 to TRBJ2-1; 10 bases align to TRBD1. The CDR3 contains 15 residues. V was pared by 6 bases and J by 4 bases, with 9 bases of the junction left unmatched. CDR1 and CDR2 from the germline V gene are GTSNPN and SVGIG (reference sequence). The CDR3 DNA reads as TGTGCCTGTACTCACCGGGACAGGGGATACAATGAGCAGTTCTTC. Its translation is CACTHRDRGYNEQFF.

This clone occurred once. The V gene is TRBV2, the J gene TRBJ1-2, with TRBD1 as a possible D gene (5 bases). Looked up from germline, CDR1 is SNHLY and CDR2 is FYNNEI. This CDR3 comprises 13 residues. V lost 6 bases to trimming and J lost 7 bases, with 15 bases between them. In nucleotides, the CDR3 is TGTGCCAGCAGCCGGGACGGCGGAGGTGGCTACACCTTC. It encodes CASSRDGGGGYTF.

The V call is TRBV18, the J call TRBJ2-7; the D is unclear. Trimming removed 6 bases at V and 3 bases at J, with 15 bases between. The length of the CDR3 is 14 residues. The V gene's germline CDR1 is KGHSH and CDR2 LQKENI. CDR3 sequence reads: CASSPPGSSYEQYF. The CDR3 DNA follows: TGTGCCAGCTCGCCCCCCGGCAGCAGCTACGAGCAGTACTTC.

V gene TRBV5-1 combines with J gene TRBJ2-7; 7 bases match TRBD1. Per the germline V gene, CDR1 is SGHRS and CDR2 is YFSETQ. The CDR3 has 15 residues. The junction had 5 bases not matched to a gene; V was cut back by 0 bases and J by 2 bases. The CDR3 spells CASSLGGGQAYEQYF. The CDR3 nucleotides are TGCGCCAGCAGCTTGGGAGGTGGACAGGCCTACGAGCAGTACTTC.